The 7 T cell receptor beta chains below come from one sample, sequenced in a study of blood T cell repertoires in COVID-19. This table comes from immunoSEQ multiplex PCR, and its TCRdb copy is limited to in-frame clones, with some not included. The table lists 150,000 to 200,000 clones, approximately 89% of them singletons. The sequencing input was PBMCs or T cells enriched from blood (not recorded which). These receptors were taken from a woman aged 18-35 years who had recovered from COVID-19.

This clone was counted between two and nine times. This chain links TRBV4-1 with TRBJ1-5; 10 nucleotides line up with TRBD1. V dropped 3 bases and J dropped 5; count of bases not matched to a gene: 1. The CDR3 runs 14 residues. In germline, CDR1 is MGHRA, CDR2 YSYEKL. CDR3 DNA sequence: TGCGCCAGCAGCCAGGGGACAGGGGATCAGCCCCAGCATTTT. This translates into CASSQGTGDQPQHF.

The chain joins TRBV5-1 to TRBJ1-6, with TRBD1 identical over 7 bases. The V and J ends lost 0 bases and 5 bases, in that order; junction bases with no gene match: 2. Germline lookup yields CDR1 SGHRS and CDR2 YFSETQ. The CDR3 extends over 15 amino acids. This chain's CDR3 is CASSLEQGNNSPLHF. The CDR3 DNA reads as TGCGCCAGCAGCTTGGAACAGGGGAATAATTCACCCCTCCACTTT.

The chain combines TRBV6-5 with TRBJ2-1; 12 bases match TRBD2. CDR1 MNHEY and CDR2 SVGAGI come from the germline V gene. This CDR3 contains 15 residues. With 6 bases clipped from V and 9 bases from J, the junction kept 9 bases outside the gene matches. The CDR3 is CASSPSGLAGTEQFF. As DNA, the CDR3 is TGTGCCAGCAGCCCCTCGGGACTAGCGGGCACTGAGCAGTTCTTC.

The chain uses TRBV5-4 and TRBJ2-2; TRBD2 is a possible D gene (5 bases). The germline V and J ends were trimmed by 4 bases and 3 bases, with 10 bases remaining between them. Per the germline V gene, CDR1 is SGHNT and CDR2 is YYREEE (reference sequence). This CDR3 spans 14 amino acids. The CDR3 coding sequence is TGTGCCAGCAGCCCAATCGGGGACACCGGGGAGCTGTTTTTT. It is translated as CASSPIGDTGELFF.

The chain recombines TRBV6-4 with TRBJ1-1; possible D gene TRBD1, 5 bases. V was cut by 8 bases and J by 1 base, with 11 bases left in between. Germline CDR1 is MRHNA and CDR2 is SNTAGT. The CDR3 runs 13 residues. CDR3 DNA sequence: TGTGCCAGCTCCAGGGAGGCGAACACTGAAGCTTTCTTT. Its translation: CASSREANTEAFF.

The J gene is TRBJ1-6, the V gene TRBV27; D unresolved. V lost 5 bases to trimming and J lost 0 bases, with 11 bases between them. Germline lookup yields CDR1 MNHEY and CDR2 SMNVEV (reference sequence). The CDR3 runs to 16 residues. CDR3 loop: CASSRAGSSYNSPLHF. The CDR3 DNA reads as TGTGCCAGCAGTAGGGCCGGGAGCTCCTATAATTCACCCCTCCACTTT.

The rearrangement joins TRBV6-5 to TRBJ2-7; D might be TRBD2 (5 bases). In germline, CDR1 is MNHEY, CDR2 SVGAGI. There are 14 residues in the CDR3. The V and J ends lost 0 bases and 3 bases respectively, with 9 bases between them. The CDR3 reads CASSYSGEVYEQYF. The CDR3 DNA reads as TGTGCCAGCAGTTACTCGGGAGAGGTCTACGAGCAGTACTTC.